This TCR beta chain was sequenced for a study of PD-L1 blockade in urothelial cancer. Overall study context: Patients with male sex and bladder-origin urothelial cancer accounted for about 85% of the roughly 30 enrolled. Study-level findings and limits: Below-median TCR clonality that was measured in pretreatment blood predicted better survival.

Each PCR had synthetic TCR analog templates added to it as a spike-in. Repertoires were generated with immunoSEQ multiplex PCR, while TCRdb's copy carries only in-frame clones and drops some. The data contain around 66,000 clones, roughly 90% of them singletons. Concerning this clone: Its specificity is unknown.

This CDR3 region has 14 residues. V was shortened by 2 bases and J by 3 bases, with 10 bases between the two germline ends. The V gene's germline CDR1 is MNHEY and CDR2 SVGAGI. Time point denoted: peripheral blood 6 weeks after treatment start. Enrolled patients showed locally advanced or metastatic urothelial carcinoma. The sequencing used PBMCs, collected around atezolizumab (anti-PD-L1) treatment. V is TRBV6-5 and J is TRBJ1-1; D is possibly TRBD1 (5 bases). This clonotype was sampled from a man aged 60-69 years with urothelial cancer. Written as DNA, the CDR3 is TGTGCCAGCAGTTACATAGGGGTGGACACTGAAGCTTTCTTT. Translated: CASSYIGVDTEAFF.